A single TCR beta chain is shown here with its context. As yet, its antigen is unknown. Germline values: CDR1 MNHEY, CDR2 SVGAGI. The CDR3 is made up of 14 amino acids. V gave up 4 bases and J gave up 5 bases, with 12 bases separating them. The sample comes from a study of cytomegalovirus exposure and HLA in healthy donors. The wider study: An early data release held some 85 million unique TCRs from HLA-typed donors.

Study conclusions and caveats: Reportedly, a later analysis found an Asian-associated ancestry cluster had fewer N-insertions than the roughly 670-donor mean. Immune exposure data for these donors was limited to CMV serostatus. Many donors carried some public TCRs, although rarity characterized most TCR sequences.

The PCR employed 60 Vbeta primers together with 13 Jbeta primers. Clones were read by immunoSEQ multiplex PCR, and TCRdb kept only the in-frame ones, dropping some. The data show approximately 190,000 clones, and the top ten clones hold less than 6.5%. Sequenced material: PBMCs. The genes are TRBV6-5 and TRBJ2-1, with D perhaps matching TRBD1 (5 bases). The TCR comes from a man aged 25-45 years in good health and CMV-seronegative. The chain's CDR3 is CASSFQIGDNEQFF. CDR3 DNA sequence: TGTGCCAGCAGTTTCCAGATAGGGGACAATGAGCAGTTCTTC.